These 14 T cell receptor beta chains were sequenced from one sample in a study of T cells in Graves' hyperthyroidism and ophthalmopathy. TCR beta CDR3 regions were amplified from RNA. HTBI primers drove first-round RT-PCR of the TCR CDR3. TCRdb analysed the multiplex PCR reads with MiXCR anew, one entry per CDR3 protein. This sample yields about 620,000 distinct CDR3 sequences, of which 16% are seen a single time; about 3.8% belongs to the top ten. Sequenced input: blood. These receptor sequences come from a woman aged 25 to 45 with Graves' hyperthyroidism.

About this clonotype itself: Because the CDR3 is missing its conserved closing phenylalanine or tryptophan, this is likely a read error. The V gene is TRBV20-1, the J gene TRBJ1-1; the match to TRBD1 covers 7 bases. CDR3 length: 13 residues. Germline CDR1 and CDR2: DFQATT and SNEGSKA (reference sequence). Unmatched junction bases numbered 10, after V lost 6 bases and J lost 6 bases. DNA of the CDR3: TGCAGTGCACACAGGGGCTCTGTCTCTGAAGCTTTCCTT. This sequence encodes CSAHRGSVSEAFL.

In its sample, this clonotype was seen a few times. This sequence joins TRBV7-9 and TRBJ1-2; 7 bases fit TRBD1. V trimming: 2 bases; J trimming: 3 bases; junction bases outside the gene matches: 6. Germline CDR1 is SEHNR and CDR2 is FQNEAQ (reference sequence). This CDR3 has 15 amino acids. The DNA for the CDR3 is TGTGCCAGCAGCTTATTGACAGGGAGGGACTATGGCTACACCTTC. Translated, it gives CASSLLTGRDYGYTF.

This clonotype was seen ten or more times. The rearrangement links TRBV11-2 to TRBJ1-4; D is unclear. The V gene's germline CDR1 is SGHAT and CDR2 FQNNGV. This CDR3 has 14 amino acids. V gave up 3 bases and J gave up 0 bases, with 5 bases separating them. The CDR3 coding sequence is TGTGCCAGCAGCTTCGATGCAACTAATGAAAAACTGTTTTTT. It translates to CASSFDATNEKLFF.

With respect to this clonotype: A much larger clone lies one base from this, so it may be a read error. V and J are TRBV2 and TRBJ2-1; D is uncertain. Germline CDR1 SNHLY, CDR2 FYNNEI. The CDR3 totals 15 residues. The CDR3 loop is CASSEGRSSYNKQFF. In nucleotides, the CDR3 is TGTGCCAGCAGTGAAGGTAGGAGTTCCTACAATAAGCAGTTCTTC. The entire variable domain, with the rest obtained from reference TRBV2 and TRBJ2-1, is as follows: EPEVTQTPSHQVTQMGQEVILRCVPISNHLYFYWYRQILGQKVEFLVSFYNNEISEKSEIFDDQFSVERPDGSNFTLKIRSTKLEDSAMYFCASSEGRSSYNKQFFGPGTRLTVL.

This clonotype was counted many times. V gene TRBV7-2 combines with J gene TRBJ2-2; 11 bases agree with TRBD2. Germline CDR1 is SGHTA and CDR2 is FQGNSA. The CDR3 loop spans 17 amino acids. Trimming took 6 bases from V and 0 from J; bases not matched to a gene: 6. The CDR3 region has the DNA TGTGCCAGCAGACCTCCGGGACTAGCGGCGAACACCGGGGAGCTGTTTTTT. It is translated as CASRPPGLAANTGELFF.

This clonotype was seen many times. The chain uses TRBV30 and TRBJ2-6; no clear D. CDR1 and CDR2 (germline): GTSNPN, SVGIG (reference sequence). V lost 3 bases and J 1 base, leaving 1 base between the germline ends. The CDR3 has 12 amino acids. The CDR3 loop reads CAWRSGANVLTF. The CDR3 DNA is TGTGCCTGGAGGTCTGGGGCCAACGTCCTGACTTTC.

As concerns this clonotype: A much larger clonotype is one base distant, so this may be a read error. The gene calls are TRBV12-3 or TRBV12-4 and TRBJ2-5, with 7 bases identical to TRBD2. The CDR3 is made up of 15 amino acids. Here the CDR3 reads CASSLAGGDQGTQYF. The CDR3 DNA follows: TGTGCCAGCAGTTTAGCGGGAGGGGACCAAGGGACCCAGTACTTC.

This clonotype showed up many times. The CDR3 sequence: CASSIGPREAFF. The CDR3 DNA is TGTGCCAGTAGTATAGGACCGCGTGAAGCTTTCTTT. This rearrangement joins TRBV19 to TRBJ1-1, with D unresolved. Germline-derived CDR1 and CDR2 are LNHDA and SQIVND (reference sequence). The CDR3 is 12 amino acids. Trimming left V 1 base short and J 7 bases short, with 7 bases between.

Notes on this clonotype: This is likely a read error, given that the CDR3 carries no conserved phenylalanine or tryptophan at its end. This chain uses TRBV2 with TRBJ2-7; TRBD1 might be the D (5 bases). Germline lookup yields CDR1 SNHLY and CDR2 FYNNEI. V was shortened by 10 bases and J by 6 bases, with 22 bases between the two germline ends. The CDR3 consists of 14 residues. The CDR3, as DNA: TGTGCCACCTGGCGTGGACAAACGATGGGCGAGCAGTACCTC. Protein sequence: CATWRGQTMGEQYL.

This clonotype has a count of ten or more. This chain joins TRBV7-2 and TRBJ1-2; TRBD1 might be the D (5 bases). Germline CDR1 reads SGHTA; CDR2 reads FQGNSA. Trimming shortened V by 1 base and J by 0 bases, and 21 bases separated the two germline ends. There are 19 residues in the CDR3. CDR3 nucleotide sequence: TGTGCCAGCAGCTTAGGAACGACAGCCCGGATCGACGCTAACTATGGCTACACCTTC. This translates into CASSLGTTARIDANYGYTF.

In this sample, this clonotype turned up many times. The V and J genes are TRBV27 and TRBJ2-7; TRBD1 or TRBD2 may be the D gene (5 bases each). From germline, CDR1 is MNHEY and CDR2 SMNVEV (reference sequence). The length of the CDR3 is 12 residues. Trimming removed 6 bases at V and 7 bases at J, with 13 bases between. The CDR3 spells CASRGVEWEQYF. CDR3 coding DNA: TGTGCCAGCAGGGGGGTGGAGTGGGAGCAGTACTTC.

This clonotype showed up just a few times. V gene TRBV19 combines with J gene TRBJ2-7; D not resolved. The CDR3 runs to 13 residues. The germline V gene has CDR1 LNHDA and CDR2 SQIVND (reference sequence). V shed 3 bases and J shed 1 base, with 7 bases lying between them. CDR3 in amino acids: CASSMALSYEQYF. The CDR3 bases are TGTGCCAGTAGTATGGCCCTTTCCTACGAGCAGTACTTC. The full variable domain, its missing parts supplied by reference TRBV19 and TRBJ2-7, is DGGITQSPKYLFRKEGQNVTLSCEQNLNHDAMYWYRQDPGQGLRLIYYSQIVNDFQKGDIAEGYSVSREKKESFPLTVTSAQKNPTAFYLCASSMALSYEQYFGPGTRLTVT.

This clonotype was observed many times. V is TRBV20-1 and J is TRBJ2-3; no firm D call. V was pared by 5 bases and J by 8 bases, with 11 bases between. CDR1 is DFQATT, CDR2 SNEGSKA, per germline (reference sequence). The CDR3 consists of 11 residues. The CDR3 coding sequence is TGCAGTGCTCCTATAGGGTTTACGCAGTATTTT. Its protein is CSAPIGFTQYF.

The rearrangement uses TRBV30 and TRBJ1-5; D is possibly TRBD1 (6 bases). The CDR3 has 15 amino acids. Germline loops: CDR1 GTSNPN, CDR2 SVGIG (reference sequence). V lost 2 bases and J 2 bases, leaving 13 bases between the germline ends. CDR3: CAWSPPRGGNQPQHF. The CDR3 coding sequence is TGTGCCTGGAGTCCACCTAGGGGGGGCAATCAGCCCCAGCATTTT.